The T cell receptor (beta chain) described here comes from a study of cytomegalovirus exposure and HLA in healthy donors. Study-level points and caveats: Judged likely to be a sequencing artifact was a cluster of highly shared sequence variants.

Donors were nominally healthy when sampled, though unrecorded immune exposures were likely. The primer mix had 60 Vbeta and 13 Jbeta primers. Some clones are missing from TCRdb's copy, which holds only in-frame ones; the method was immunoSEQ multiplex PCR. This table holds about 190,000 clones, over 60% found once. A remark on this clone: Its antigen remains unidentified.

The J segment lost 9 bases and the V segment lost 0 bases, leaving 10 bases of the junction unmatched. CDR3 length: 17 residues. The V gene's germline CDR1 is SGHNT and CDR2 YYREEE (reference sequence). The chain employs TRBV5-4 and TRBJ2-1; 12 positions agree with TRBD2. The TCR sequence derives from a woman in her thirties or forties in good health and CMV-seronegative. Sequencing was done on a sample of PBMCs. In nucleotides, the CDR3 is TGTGCCAGCAGCTTGGCACCTAGCGGGAGGGCCGAGGGTGAGCAGTTCTTC. Protein: CASSLAPSGRAEGEQFF.